This is a list of T cell receptor beta chains from one sample in a study of identical twins. TCRdb reprocessed the 5' RACE reads via MiXCR and lists one record per CDR3 protein. The sample has fewer than 250,000 distinct CDR3 sequences, 7.5% seen once. These data were likewise used in another study, on yellow fever vaccine responses in identical twins.

Input material: memory (CD45RO+) T cells sorted from blood. Receptor source: a young woman in good health. CDR3s include the opening cysteine and the closing phenylalanine or tryptophan. Each record gives: clone size, V gene, D gene, J gene, CDR3 protein, CDR3 DNA. D genes are given only for firm matches. Size values are once, few and many counts, or a class for expanded clones, and some rows have none.

-	TRBV7-2	TRBD2	TRBJ2-5	CASRRTSGEETQYF	TGTGCCAGCAGGAGAACTAGCGGGGAAGAGACCCAGTACTTC
-	TRBV15	TRBD1	TRBJ2-1	CATSRVLGQGAREQFF	TGTGCCACCAGCAGAGTTCTGGGACAGGGGGCACGGGAGCAGTTCTTC
many	TRBV12-3/TRBV12-4	TRBD2	TRBJ2-7	CASSLGSGTRGEQYF	TGTGCCAGCAGTTTAGGTAGCGGGACCCGGGGGGAGCAGTACTTC
many	TRBV29-1	TRBD1	TRBJ1-2	CSVAPGTGYGYTF	TGCAGCGTCGCCCCCGGGACAGGCTATGGCTACACCTTC
many	TRBV20-1	TRBD1	TRBJ2-7	CSARNYRDRDFYEQYF	TGCAGTGCTCGAAATTACCGGGACAGGGATTTCTACGAGCAGTACTTC
-	TRBV19	-	TRBJ2-1	CASSPSSYSYNEQFF	TGTGCCAGTAGTCCCTCTAGCTATTCCTACAATGAGCAGTTCTTC
many	TRBV6-2/TRBV6-3	-	TRBJ2-4	CASSPFDRAKNIQYF	TGTGCCAGCAGCCCCTTCGACAGGGCCAAAAACATTCAGTACTTC
-	TRBV5-6	TRBD2	TRBJ2-3	CASSLGPSSGATGTQYF	TGTGCCAGCAGCTTGGGGCCATCTAGCGGGGCGACCGGTACGCAGTATTTT
few	TRBV14	-	TRBJ2-3	CASQAVRGIPSATDYTQYF	TGTGCCAGCCAAGCAGTTCGAGGTATACCATCGGCGACAGACTATACGCAGTATTTT
-	TRBV29-1	-	TRBJ2-3	CSVPRGDTQYF	TGCAGCGTCCCCAGGGGCGATACGCAGTATTTT
many	TRBV7-2	-	TRBJ2-5	CASSLEAGREKTQYF	TGTGCCAGCAGCTTAGAGGCGGGGAGAGAGAAGACCCAGTACTTC
-	TRBV18	-	TRBJ2-5	CASSPPIQETQYF	TGTGCCAGCTCACCACCGATCCAAGAGACCCAGTACTTC
many	TRBV20-1	TRBD1	TRBJ2-1	CSARVLGTGEVNTYNEQFF	TGCAGTGCTAGAGTTCTCGGGACAGGGGAGGTTAACACCTACAATGAGCAGTTCTTC
many	TRBV3-1	-	TRBJ2-1	CASSYGQSSYNEQFF	TGTGCCAGCAGTTACGGACAGAGCTCCTACAATGAGCAGTTCTTC
-	TRBV29-1	-	TRBJ1-1	CSGGTTTEAFF	TGCAGCGGAGGGACAACCACTGAAGCTTTCTTT
many	TRBV2	-	TRBJ2-3	CATEGTDTDTQYF	TGTGCCACCGAAGGGACTGACACAGATACGCAGTATTTT